This is a list of T cell receptor beta chains from one sample in a study of beta chain features in type 1 diabetes. Assay used: immunoSEQ multiplex PCR; TCRdb lists only in-frame clones, some missing. The table includes 150,000 to 190,000 clones, 11% detected once. The sequenced material came from central memory CD4+ T cells from blood. Receptors were obtained from a man aged 18 to 29 in good health. The CDR3 runs from the conserved cysteine through the conserved F or W. The D gene is left open where the match is weak. Clone sizes are given selectively: once, few, many, or a class where the clone is expanded.

v_call: TRBV4-3; d_call: NA; clone_size: NA; j_call: TRBJ1-3; cdr3_nt: TGCGCCAGCAGCCAAGAAATTGGCGGAAGCTCTGGAAACACCATATATTTT; cdr3_aa: CASSQEIGGSSGNTIYF
v_call: TRBV18; d_call: NA; clone_size: NA; j_call: TRBJ2-1; cdr3_nt: TGTGCCAGCTCACGGCCGGGCCAGGGTGGGAATGAGCAGTTCTTC; cdr3_aa: CASSRPGQGGNEQFF
v_call: TRBV7-9; d_call: NA; clone_size: few; j_call: TRBJ1-6; cdr3_nt: TGTGCCAGCAGCTACCACGGGAATTCACCCCTCCACTTT; cdr3_aa: CASSYHGNSPLHF
v_call: TRBV15; d_call: NA; clone_size: NA; j_call: TRBJ2-6; cdr3_nt: TGTGCCACCAGCAGATTCGGGACTGGGGCCAACGTCCTGACTTTC; cdr3_aa: CATSRFGTGANVLTF
v_call: TRBV10-3; d_call: NA; clone_size: NA; j_call: TRBJ2-6; cdr3_nt: TGTGCCATCAGTACAGCGCTACTCACTTCTGGGGCCAACGTCCTGACTTTC; cdr3_aa: CAISTALLTSGANVLTF
v_call: TRBV7-9; d_call: NA; clone_size: few; j_call: TRBJ2-2; cdr3_nt: TGTGCCAGCAGCTTCTCTAGCACCGGGGAGCTGTTTTTT; cdr3_aa: CASSFSSTGELFF
v_call: TRBV19; d_call: NA; clone_size: NA; j_call: TRBJ1-6; cdr3_nt: TGTGCCAGTAGTTCAAGAACACCCGGGGGTTCACCCCTCCACTTT; cdr3_aa: CASSSRTPGGSPLHF
v_call: TRBV7-9; d_call: TRBD1; clone_size: few; j_call: TRBJ2-1; cdr3_nt: TGTGCCAGCAGCGCCTGGACAGGGGGCGGGAATGAGCAGTTCTTC; cdr3_aa: CASSAWTGGGNEQFF
v_call: TRBV5-4; d_call: NA; clone_size: few; j_call: TRBJ2-3; cdr3_nt: TGTGCCAGCAGACTGACAGCCACAGATACGCAGTATTTT; cdr3_aa: CASRLTATDTQYF
v_call: TRBV29-1; d_call: TRBD1; clone_size: NA; j_call: TRBJ1-5; cdr3_nt: TGCAGCGTTATGACAGGGTACAATCAGCCCCAGCATTTT; cdr3_aa: CSVMTGYNQPQHF
v_call: TRBV2; d_call: NA; clone_size: NA; j_call: TRBJ2-1; cdr3_nt: TGTGCCAGCAGTGTGGACGGCTACAATGAGCAGTTCTTC; cdr3_aa: CASSVDGYNEQFF
v_call: TRBV7-2; d_call: NA; clone_size: NA; j_call: TRBJ2-1; cdr3_nt: TGTGCCAGCAGGACGGTATACAATGAGCAGTTCTTC; cdr3_aa: CASRTVYNEQFF
v_call: TRBV29-1; d_call: TRBD1; clone_size: few; j_call: TRBJ1-2; cdr3_nt: TGCAGCGTCGGGGGACAGGGGATTAGTTATGGCTACACCTTC; cdr3_aa: CSVGGQGISYGYTF
v_call: TRBV6-5; d_call: NA; clone_size: NA; j_call: TRBJ1-6; cdr3_nt: TGTGCCAGCAGTTACAAGGGTTCACCCCTCCACTTT; cdr3_aa: CASSYKGSPLHF
v_call: TRBV7-3; d_call: TRBD1; clone_size: few; j_call: TRBJ2-1; cdr3_nt: TGTGCCAGCAGCTTAAATGGGCGCAGGGGGAATGAGCAGTTCTTC; cdr3_aa: CASSLNGRRGNEQFF
v_call: TRBV9; d_call: NA; clone_size: NA; j_call: TRBJ2-7; cdr3_nt: TGTGCCAGCAGCGGCGGGACCTCACATGAGCAGTACTTC; cdr3_aa: CASSGGTSHEQYF
v_call: TRBV7-2; d_call: TRBD1; clone_size: NA; j_call: TRBJ2-1; cdr3_nt: TGTGCCAGCACCCCCCGGGGACAGGGGATAGATGAGCAGTTCTTC; cdr3_aa: CASTPRGQGIDEQFF
v_call: TRBV6-5; d_call: NA; clone_size: few; j_call: TRBJ1-2; cdr3_nt: TGTGCCAGCAGTTCACTCTATGGCTACACCTTC; cdr3_aa: CASSSLYGYTF
v_call: TRBV11-2; d_call: NA; clone_size: NA; j_call: TRBJ2-7; cdr3_nt: TGTGCCAGCGGTCGTGGGTGGGGGCGCGATTTCTACGAGCAGTACTTC; cdr3_aa: CASGRGWGRDFYEQYF
v_call: TRBV27; d_call: NA; clone_size: NA; j_call: TRBJ1-2; cdr3_nt: TGTGCCAGCACCCGGCAACCGGAGAGAGGCTACACCTTC; cdr3_aa: CASTRQPERGYTF
v_call: TRBV9; d_call: NA; clone_size: few; j_call: TRBJ2-2; cdr3_nt: TGTGCCAGCAGCGTAGACTACCCGAACACCGGGGAGCTGTTTTTT; cdr3_aa: CASSVDYPNTGELFF
v_call: TRBV30; d_call: NA; clone_size: NA; j_call: TRBJ2-1; cdr3_nt: TGTGCCTGGAGTGGAACCCCTACCCTGGGGGCGGGCCAAGACCATGAGCAGTTCTTC; cdr3_aa: CAWSGTPTLGAGQDHEQFF